The 19 T cell receptor beta chains in this list originate from one sample, sequenced in a study of blood T cells in healthy people across ages. With a J-beta primer mix and a sample-barcoded 5' primer, a second PCR ran about 6 to 11 cycles. TCRdb re-called the 5' RACE reads through MiXCR, storing one row per CDR3 protein. This table has about 1,400,000 distinct CDR3 sequences, roughly 64% appearing once. The sequenced sample was blood. The receptors come from a man aged 18 to 29 in good health.

The chain uses TRBV29-1 and TRBJ1-2, with 7 bases fitting TRBD1. The CDR3 consists of 13 residues. Germline V gene lookup returns CDR1 SQVTM and CDR2 ANQGSEA. V lost 5 bases to trimming and J lost 3 bases; unmatched junction nucleotides: 6. CDR3 residues: CSVTNRGDYGYTF. In DNA form, the CDR3 reads TGCAGCGTTACAAACAGGGGAGACTATGGCTACACCTTC. Full variable domain (remainder filled in from reference TRBV29-1 and TRBJ1-2): SAVISQKPSRDICQRGTSLTIQCQVDSQVTMMFWYRQQPGQSLTLIATANQGSEATYESGFVIDKFPISRPNLTFSTLTVSNMSPEDSSIYLCSVTNRGDYGYTFGSGTRLTVV.

This clonotype has more than one count but fewer than ten. This sequence joins TRBV29-1 and TRBJ2-5; D not resolved. V was pared by 0 bases and J by 5 bases, with 25 bases between. The germline V gene has CDR1 SQVTM and CDR2 ANQGSEA. The CDR3 has 18 residues. The CDR3 DNA reads as TGCAGCGTTGAAGATCTGTACGATGGAGTAAGGGTGCGGGAGACCCAGTACTTC. Its protein is CSVEDLYDGVRVRETQYF.

This clonotype was seen a few times. The J gene is TRBJ1-2, the V gene TRBV4-2; the D gene is possibly TRBD1 (6 bases). CDR1 LGHNA and CDR2 YNFKEQ come from the germline V gene. This CDR3 region has 16 residues. V was cut by 2 bases and J by 0 bases, with 13 bases left in between. The CDR3 reads CASSQRGGRTNYGYTF. Here the CDR3 DNA reads TGTGCCAGCAGCCAAAGGGGGGGCAGGACTAACTATGGCTACACCTTC.

This clonotype was seen more than once but under ten times. V usage is TRBV4-1 and J usage is TRBJ2-7; no firm D call. V lost 0 bases and J lost 1, with 7 bases in between. This CDR3 is built from 14 residues. Germline V gene data show CDR1 as MGHRA and CDR2 as YSYEKL. CDR3: CASSQEGMSYEQYF. The CDR3, as DNA: TGCGCCAGCAGCCAAGAGGGAATGTCCTACGAGCAGTACTTC.

This clonotype has just one count. CDR3 bases: TGTGCCAGCAGCTTAGTGGACAGCAACTCCTACGAGCAGTACTTC. Its protein is CASSLVDSNSYEQYF. This chain links TRBV7-2 with TRBJ2-7; a possible D gene is TRBD1 (6 bases). Germline values: CDR1 SGHTA, CDR2 FQGNSA. CDR3 length: 15 amino acids. With 1 base removed from V and 0 bases from J, the gap between germline ends came to 10 bases. The entire variable domain, with the rest obtained from reference TRBV7-2 and TRBJ2-7, is as follows: GAGVSQSPSNKVTEKGKDVELRCDPISGHTALYWYRQSLGQGLEFLIYFQGNSAPDKSGLPSDRFSAERTGGSVSTLTIQRTQQEDSAVYLCASSLVDSNSYEQYFGPGTRLTVT.

The genes are TRBV28 and TRBJ2-7; D might be TRBD2 (5 bases). With the DNA end fitting TRBJ2-5 better, the J assignment may be wrong. The germline CDR1 and CDR2 sequences are MDHEN and SYDVKM. The CDR3 loop spans 16 amino acids. For the CDR3, the DNA is TGTGCCAGCAGTGGCCTCAGCGGTGGGGTAAAAGAGACCCAGTACTTC. Its translation is CASSGLSGGVKETQYF.

The J gene is TRBJ2-1, the V gene TRBV7-2; D remains ambiguous. From germline, CDR1 is SGHTA and CDR2 FQGNSA. This CDR3 has 12 amino acids. With 6 bases removed from V and 9 bases from J, the gap between germline ends came to 12 bases. DNA of the CDR3: TGTGCCAGCAGTTTTAAGAAGGCTGAGCAGTTCTTC. It is translated as CASSFKKAEQFF.

The chain recombines TRBV7-8 with TRBJ1-2; perhaps TRBD1 as D (5 bases). This CDR3 spans 15 amino acids. Germline loops: CDR1 SGHVS, CDR2 FQNEAQ. The V gene lost 7 bases and the J gene lost 3 bases, with 18 bases spanning the gap. DNA for the CDR3: TGTGCCAGCAAACCGGGACGGAGCCTTGACTATGGCTACACCTTC. Encoded protein: CASKPGRSLDYGYTF.

This clonotype was recorded once. The DNA for the CDR3 is TGTGCCAGCAGCTTAGGTCGGATAGGCGCAGATACGCAGTATTTT. Encoded protein: CASSLGRIGADTQYF. The chain combines TRBV11-2 with TRBJ2-3; unclear D gene. The CDR3 spans 15 residues. Per the germline V gene, CDR1 is SGHAT and CDR2 is FQNNGV. V lost 1 base, J lost 4 bases, and 12 bases lay in between.

The genes are TRBV30 and TRBJ2-6; D is unclear. Germline V lookup: CDR1 GTSNPN, CDR2 SVGIG (reference sequence). V lost 5 bases and J lost 4, with 6 bases in between. CDR3 length: 12 amino acids. This chain's CDR3 is CAWELGANVLTF. The DNA of the CDR3 is TGTGCCTGGGAGCTGGGGGCCAACGTCCTGACTTTC.

This clonotype was seen a handful of times. The chain carries TRBV5-1 and TRBJ2-5; no reliable D call. The CDR3 loop spans 14 amino acids. Germline V lookup: CDR1 SGHRS, CDR2 YFSETQ. V shed 2 bases and J shed 2 bases, with 10 bases lying between them. The chain's CDR3 is CASSLLARQETQYF. DNA for the CDR3: TGCGCCAGCAGCTTATTAGCCCGACAAGAGACCCAGTACTTC.

The rearrangement joins TRBV5-1 to TRBJ1-6; possible D gene TRBD1, 5 bases. Between the trimmed V and J ends, which lost 2 bases and 8 bases, there was a span of 11 bases. This CDR3 region has 14 residues. The germline CDR1 and CDR2 sequences are SGHRS and YFSETQ. CDR3 protein: CASSFKGSDSPLHF. Here the CDR3 DNA reads TGCGCCAGCAGCTTCAAGGGGAGTGATTCACCCCTCCACTTT.

As DNA, the CDR3 is TGTGCCAGCAGCTTCCCCCGTAGTGAGACCCAGTACTTC. As protein: CASSFPRSETQYF. This chain joins TRBV7-9 and TRBJ2-5; D not resolved. Trimming cost V 3 bases and J 5 bases, with 10 bases left between them. The CDR3 is 13 amino acids. Germline V gives CDR1 SEHNR, CDR2 FQNEAQ (reference sequence). Full variable domain (remainder filled in from reference TRBV7-9 and TRBJ2-5): DTGVSQNPRHKITKRGQNVTFRCDPISEHNRLYWYRQTLGQGPEFLTYFQNEAQLEKSRLLSDRFSAERPKGSFSTLEIQRTEQGDSAMYLCASSFPRSETQYFGPGTRLLVL.

The rearrangement links TRBV11-1 to TRBJ2-1, with TRBD1 matching 7 bases. This CDR3 is built from 15 residues. The germline gives CDR1 SGHAT, CDR2 FQDESV (reference sequence). V lost 2 bases, J lost 10 bases, and 11 bases stayed unmatched. The CDR3 DNA reads as TGTGCCAGCAGCTTAAGGTCAGGGGGTTACTACGAGCAGTTCTTC. This translates into CASSLRSGGYYEQFF.

This clonotype occurred a few times. The chain has TRBV27 and TRBJ1-1; D possibly corresponds to TRBD1 (6 bases). Trimming removed 2 bases at V and 1 base at J, with 8 bases between. The length of the CDR3 is 14 residues. Germline V gene lookup returns CDR1 MNHEY and CDR2 SMNVEV (reference sequence). DNA of the CDR3: TGTGCCAGCAGTTTAAACAGGGCGAACACTGAAGCTTTCTTT. The encoded protein is CASSLNRANTEAFF.

The rearrangement uses TRBV4-3 and TRBJ2-1, with 7 bases fitting TRBD1. The V gene's germline CDR1 is LGHNA and CDR2 YSLEER. The CDR3 contains 17 residues. The V segment lost 0 bases and the J segment 5 bases; nucleotides outside the gene matches: 10. The CDR3 DNA follows: TGCGCCAGCAGCCAAGATCGGTGGCAGGGGGTGGACAATGAGCAGTTCTTC. The encoded protein is CASSQDRWQGVDNEQFF.

The gene calls are TRBV4-2 and TRBJ2-5; D uncertain. The J call could be wrong; TRBJ2-7 is a better fit for the DNA end. The CDR3 is 13 amino acids. Germline V gene sequence: CDR1 LGHNA, CDR2 YNFKEQ. The CDR3 sequence is CASSPYGRYEQYF. The CDR3 DNA sequence: TGTGCCAGCAGCCCTTATGGACGCTACGAGCAGTACTTC.

This clonotype was seen a handful of times. V usage is TRBV10-3 and J usage is TRBJ2-1; either TRBD1 or TRBD2 may fit D (5 bases each). CDR1 and CDR2 from the germline V gene are ENHRY and SYGVKD. The CDR3 is 14 amino acids. The V end was cut by 7 bases, the J end by 0 bases, with 10 bases between. CDR3 coding DNA: TGTGCCATCATAGGGACCACCTCCTACAATGAGCAGTTCTTC. This translates into CAIIGTTSYNEQFF.

This chain's CDR3 is CASSGVRVDTGELFF. Written as DNA, the CDR3 is TGTGCCAGCAGTGGTGTAAGGGTCGACACCGGGGAGCTGTTTTTT. This chain uses TRBV12-3 or TRBV12-4 with TRBJ2-2; D is unclear. The length of the CDR3 is 15 residues. Trimming shortened V by 5 bases and J by 3 bases, and 13 bases separated the two germline ends.